In this sample, the clone carrying this T cell receptor (beta chain) turned up many times. Its antigen is unknown. TCRdb independently ran MiXCR on the RT-PCR reads; one entry per CDR3 protein. The data contain hundreds of thousands of distinct CDR3 sequences, roughly 8.2% of them seen just once; the ten biggest clones take up about an eighth. This specimen comes from a study of response to subunit inactivated influenza vaccine. Points from the study as a whole: With each seasonal influenza vaccination, the authors suggested, few new T cells are recruited.

CDR3 length: 16 amino acids. V shed 6 bases, J shed 5 bases, and the junction held 8 bases outside the gene matches. Germline CDR1 is MNHEY and CDR2 is SMNVEV (reference sequence). The TCR sequence derives from a man between 50 and 75 years old who received an inactivated influenza vaccine. The rearrangement joins TRBV27 to TRBJ2-5, with 14 bases fitting TRBD2. The source material was PBMCs from blood, sampled around 2 years after vaccination. The CDR3 reads CASRGLAGAPTETQYF. The CDR3 DNA reads TGTGCCAGCAGGGGACTAGCGGGAGCACCAACGGAGACCCAGTACTTC.